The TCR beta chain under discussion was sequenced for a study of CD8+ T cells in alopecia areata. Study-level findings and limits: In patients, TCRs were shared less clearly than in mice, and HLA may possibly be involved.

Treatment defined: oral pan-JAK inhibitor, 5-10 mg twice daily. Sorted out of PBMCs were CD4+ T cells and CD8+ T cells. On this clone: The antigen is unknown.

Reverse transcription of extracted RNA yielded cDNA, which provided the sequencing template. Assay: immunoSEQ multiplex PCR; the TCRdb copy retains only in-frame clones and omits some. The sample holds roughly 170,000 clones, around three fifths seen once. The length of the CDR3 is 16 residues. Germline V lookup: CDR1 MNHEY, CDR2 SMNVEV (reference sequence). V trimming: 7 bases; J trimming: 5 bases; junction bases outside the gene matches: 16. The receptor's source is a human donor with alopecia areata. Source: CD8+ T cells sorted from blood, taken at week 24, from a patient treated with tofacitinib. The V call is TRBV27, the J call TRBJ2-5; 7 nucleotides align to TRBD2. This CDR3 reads CASNQIRTRSRETQYF. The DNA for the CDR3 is TGTGCCAGCAACCAGATACGGACTAGGTCGAGGGAGACCCAGTACTTC.